Below, 16 T cell receptor beta chains from the same sample are listed, as sequenced in a study of cytomegalovirus exposure and HLA in healthy donors. Amplification used 60 Vbeta primers and 13 Jbeta primers. Generated by immunoSEQ multiplex PCR, the TCRdb table keeps only in-frame clones and is missing some. The table lists about 140,000 clones, 70% of them singletons. The specimen sequenced was PBMCs. The receptors shown here come from a woman aged 55-70 years in good health and CMV-seropositive.

This clone was seen a handful of times. This chain connects TRBV2 to TRBJ1-4; D unclear. This CDR3 is 14 amino acids long. Between the trimmed V and J ends, which lost 2 bases and 8 bases, there was a span of 12 bases. Germline V gene data show CDR1 as SNHLY and CDR2 as FYNNEI. Here the CDR3 DNA reads TGTGCCAGCAGTGAATCGGGGTATCTCGAAAAACTGTTTTTT. Translated, it gives CASSESGYLEKLFF.

V gene TRBV6-4 combines with J gene TRBJ1-4; 10 bases are a match to TRBD1. The CDR3 extends over 14 amino acids. V gave up 6 bases and J gave up 5 bases; unmatched junction bases: 3. Germline V CDR1 and CDR2: MRHNA, SNTAGT. CDR3: CASSAGQGNEKLFF. The DNA of the CDR3 is TGTGCCAGCAGCGCGGGACAGGGGAATGAAAAACTGTTTTTT.

The V gene is TRBV7-8, the J gene TRBJ2-2, with 11 nucleotides matching TRBD2. Trimming at V came to 3 bases and at J to 6 bases, leaving 6 bases not matched to a gene. CDR1 SGHVS and CDR2 FQNEAQ come from the germline V gene. The CDR3 consists of 16 residues. The CDR3 DNA is TGTGCCAGCAGCTTTAGCGGGAGGGCCCTCGCCGGGGAGCTGTTTTTT. Its translation: CASSFSGRALAGELFF. The entire variable domain, with the rest obtained from reference TRBV7-8 and TRBJ2-2, is as follows: GAGVSQSPRYKVAKRGQDVALRCDPISGHVSLFWYQQALGQGPEFLTYFQNEAQLDKSGLPSDRFFAERPEGSVSTLKIQRTQQEDSAVYLCASSFSGRALAGELFFGEGSRLTVL.

This chain links TRBV11-2 with TRBJ2-1; 10 bases fit TRBD2. The length of the CDR3 is 16 residues. The germline V gene has CDR1 SGHAT and CDR2 FQNNGV. The junction had 12 bases not matched to a gene; V was cut back by 5 bases and J by 8 bases. CDR3 DNA: TGTGCCAGCAGCCCTGGACTAGCGGCTTACAGGGATGAGCAGTTCTTC. Its protein product is CASSPGLAAYRDEQFF.

The chain links TRBV5-1 to TRBJ2-7; 10 bases are shared with TRBD1. V lost 5 bases to trimming and J lost 1 base; unmatched junction nucleotides: 3. Germline CDR1 SGHRS, CDR2 YFSETQ. The CDR3 runs to 14 residues. CDR3 nucleotides: TGCGCCAGCAGTGACAGGGGGCTTTCCTACGAGCAGTACTTC. Protein sequence: CASSDRGLSYEQYF.

CDR3 sequence: CASSPGSSGYTF. CDR3 nucleotide sequence: TGTGCCAGCAGCCCAGGGTCATCAGGCTACACCTTC. This chain uses TRBV6-5 with TRBJ1-2; a weak D match, TRBD1 (5 bases). The CDR3 runs to 12 residues. V gave up 6 bases and J gave up 8 bases, with 13 bases separating them. Germline assignment: CDR1 MNHEY and CDR2 SVGAGI.

CDR3 protein: CASSSGQSNYGYTF. CDR3 bases: TGTGCCAGCAGTTCGGGACAGAGTAACTATGGCTACACCTTC. The chain is built from TRBV2 and TRBJ1-2, with 7 positions matching TRBD1. Germline V lookup: CDR1 SNHLY, CDR2 FYNNEI. Trimming removed 5 bases from V and 1 base from J; junction bases left unmatched: 4. This CDR3 contains 14 residues. Supplemented by reference TRBV2 and TRBJ1-2, the full variable domain reads EPEVTQTPSHQVTQMGQEVILRCVPISNHLYFYWYRQILGQKVEFLVSFYNNEISEKSEIFDDQFSVERPDGSNFTLKIRSTKLEDSAMYFCASSSGQSNYGYTFGSGTRLTVV.

This clone was detected only a few times. V gene TRBV5-1 combines with J gene TRBJ1-2; D possibly corresponds to TRBD1 (6 bases). Per the germline V gene, CDR1 is SGHRS and CDR2 is YFSETQ. The CDR3 covers 15 residues. V lost 0 bases to trimming and J lost 3 bases, with 12 bases between them. The CDR3, as DNA: TGCGCCAGCAGCTTGGGGGGGACAAGGGACTATGGCTACACCTTC. Translation: CASSLGGTRDYGYTF.

This chain connects TRBV10-3 to TRBJ1-1; D gene unclear. The CDR3 runs to 12 residues. Germline CDR1 reads ENHRY; CDR2 reads SYGVKD. Trimming took 4 bases from V and 3 from J, leaving 6 bases between them. CDR3 protein: CAISGSDTEAFF. CDR3 bases: TGTGCCATCAGTGGGAGTGACACTGAAGCTTTCTTT.

The chain recombines TRBV4-2 with TRBJ2-3; 11 bases map to TRBD2. V lost 0 bases to trimming and J lost 8 bases; unmatched junction nucleotides: 4. The CDR3 totals 15 residues. The V gene's germline CDR1 is LGHNA and CDR2 YNFKEQ. CDR3 residues: CASSQETSGKGTQYF. In DNA, the CDR3 is TGTGCCAGCAGCCAAGAGACTAGCGGGAAGGGTACGCAGTATTTT.

This chain's CDR3 is CSVEGLAGTGELFF. For the CDR3, the DNA is TGCAGCGTTGAAGGATTAGCGGGAACCGGGGAGCTGTTTTTT. The genes are TRBV29-1 and TRBJ2-2, with TRBD2 identical over 8 bases. The germline V gene has CDR1 SQVTM and CDR2 ANQGSEA. This CDR3 is built from 14 residues. V shed 1 base, J shed 5 bases, and the junction held 3 bases outside the gene matches.

The chain recombines TRBV19 with TRBJ1-1; D is possibly TRBD1 (5 bases). The CDR3 runs to 11 residues. Trimming removed 10 bases from V and 2 bases from J, with 8 bases in between. Germline-derived CDR1 and CDR2 are LNHDA and SQIVND (reference sequence). The CDR3 loop is CATRVNTEAFF. CDR3 sequence (DNA): TGTGCCACCAGGGTTAACACTGAAGCTTTCTTT.

V gene TRBV28 combines with J gene TRBJ1-1; D gene unclear. This CDR3 has 13 amino acids. V gave up 4 bases and J gave up 1 base, with 7 bases separating them. Germline CDR1 is MDHEN and CDR2 is SYDVKM. DNA for the CDR3: TGTGCCAGCAGTTCCCAGTGGAACACTGAAGCTTTCTTT. The encoded protein is CASSSQWNTEAFF.

The V and J genes are TRBV5-6 and TRBJ2-7, with 8 bases identical to TRBD2. This CDR3 has 14 residues. Losses at the gene ends were 5 bases for V and 5 bases for J; bases not matched to a gene: 9. Per germline, CDR1 SGHDT and CDR2 YYEEEE. The CDR3 sequence: CASSYSGIGDEQYF. CDR3 nucleotides: TGTGCCAGCAGTTATAGCGGGATCGGCGACGAGCAGTACTTC.

The genes are TRBV19 and TRBJ2-1; 9 bases fit TRBD2. V was clipped by 7 bases and J by 4 bases; unmatched bases: 5. CDR1 and CDR2 (germline): LNHDA, SQIVND (reference sequence). There are 14 residues in the CDR3. DNA of the CDR3: TGTGCCAGTAAGGCGGGAGGGCATTACAATGAGCAGTTCTTC. Residues: CASKAGGHYNEQFF.

The gene calls are TRBV5-6 and TRBJ2-7; D may be TRBD2 (6 bases). CDR3 length: 14 residues. V lost 3 bases to trimming and J lost 2 bases, with 12 bases between them. In germline, CDR1 is SGHDT, CDR2 YYEEEE. The CDR3 DNA is TGTGCCAGCAGCTACCGGGACTCCACCTACGAGCAGTACTTC. Translation: CASSYRDSTYEQYF. Variable domain in full (rest from reference TRBV5-6 and TRBJ2-7): DAGVTQSPTHLIKTRGQQVTLRCSPKSGHDTVSWYQQALGQGPQFIFQYYEEEERQRGNFPDRFSGHQFPNYSSELNVNALLLGDSALYLCASSYRDSTYEQYFGPGTRLTVT.